The T cell receptor (beta chain) described here comes from a study of a mutant IDH1 vaccine in newly diagnosed glioma. Study summary: Standard pretreatment was either radiotherapy, temozolomide, or, for most, radiochemotherapy with temozolomide.

The sample's time point: baseline, week 1 (first vaccination visit). Sample treatment: pre-vaccination baseline after standard-of-care therapy. Astrocytomas that were new, WHO grade 3 or 4, IDH1-mutant and ATRX-lost were present in the donors. Study results and caveats: Apparently, pseudoprogression bore no relation to changes among the top peripheral T cell clonotypes.

The CDR3 totals 15 residues. V dropped 4 bases and J dropped 0; count of bases not matched to a gene: 3. Germline loops: CDR1 SQVTM, CDR2 ANQGSEA. Using immunoSEQ multiplex PCR, the repertoire was profiled, and TCRdb retains in-frame clones only, with some absent. This repertoire shows approximately 36,000 clones, 75% to 85% found once; its top ten account for roughly 9.1%. A note on this clone: Its antigen is undetermined.

Sequenced here: PBMCs, sampled from a glioma patient treated with radiotherapy, temozolomide or both. This TCR was sampled from a man aged 35 to 55 with glioma. Some clones in this sample may be carry-over from other donors' samples. This chain links TRBV29-1 with TRBJ2-3, with 11 bases that match TRBD2. The CDR3 protein is CSVATSGGSTDTQYF. The DNA for the CDR3 is TGCAGCGTTGCCACTAGCGGGGGAAGCACAGATACGCAGTATTTT.